Each of the 15 T cell receptor beta chains below was sequenced from the same sample in a study of T cells in Graves' hyperthyroidism and ophthalmopathy. There were TCR beta CDR3 regions amplified from RNA transcripts. The HTBI set primed first-round TCR CDR3 RT-PCR. TCRdb itself ran the multiplex PCR reads through MiXCR, one entry per CDR3 protein. The table includes fewer than 750,000 distinct CDR3 sequences, more than 14% detected once. Source material: blood. The source of these receptors is a woman aged 45 to 65 with Graves' ophthalmopathy.

This clonotype was seen only a few times. The chain is built from TRBV6-2 or TRBV6-3 and TRBJ2-1, with 9 bases lining up with TRBD2. Unmatched junction bases numbered 4, after V lost 6 bases and J lost 7 bases. The CDR3 totals 13 residues. The V gene's germline CDR1 is MNHEY and CDR2 SVGEGT. The CDR3: CASRTGLANEQFF. DNA of the CDR3: TGTGCCAGCAGGACGGGACTAGCAAATGAGCAGTTCTTC.

This clonotype was picked up many times. This chain connects TRBV7-4 to TRBJ2-7; D unclear. V lost 0 bases to trimming and J lost 2 bases, with 17 bases between them. The CDR3 sequence is 17 residues long. Germline V CDR1 and CDR2: SGHVT, SQSDAQ. The CDR3 is CASSLALMEKTPYEQYF. CDR3 nucleotides: TGTGCCAGCAGCTTAGCGCTAATGGAGAAGACACCCTACGAGCAGTACTTC.

The rearrangement joins TRBV29-1 to TRBJ1-2; TRBD1 matches at 7 bases. The CDR3 has 13 amino acids. Germline loops: CDR1 SQVTM, CDR2 ANQGSEA. V trimming: 7 bases; J trimming: 2 bases; junction bases outside the gene matches: 7. CDR3 in amino acids: CSAEGAGNYGYTF. The CDR3, as DNA: TGCAGCGCCGAGGGGGCAGGAAACTATGGCTACACCTTC.

The V gene is TRBV28, the J gene TRBJ2-5, with 9 positions matching TRBD1. Looked up from germline, CDR1 is MDHEN and CDR2 is SYDVKM. This CDR3 is 12 amino acids long. V lost 8 bases, J lost 4 bases, and 2 bases stayed unmatched. CDR3 sequence (DNA): TGTGCCAGCCGACAGGGGGTAGAGACCCAGTACTTC. It encodes CASRQGVETQYF.

At least ten counts were recorded for this clonotype. This chain joins TRBV28 and TRBJ2-7; D is perhaps TRBD1 (6 bases). The CDR3 is 12 residues long. The germline V and J ends were trimmed by 5 bases and 6 bases, with 11 bases remaining between them. The V gene's germline CDR1 is MDHEN and CDR2 SYDVKM. The CDR3 DNA is TGTGCCAGCAGTGCAGGGGTCAGCGAGCAGTACTTC. This sequence encodes CASSAGVSEQYF.

This clonotype was detected ten times or more. This chain links TRBV7-9 with TRBJ1-5; D not resolved. Germline CDR1 is SEHNR and CDR2 is FQNEAQ (reference sequence). Trimming pared 2 bases from V and 2 bases from J, leaving 7 bases between. CDR3 length equals 14 residues. In DNA, the CDR3 is TGTGCCAGCAGCTTATCCTGGGGCAATCAGCCCCAGCATTTT. This codes for CASSLSWGNQPQHF.

This clonotype was observed many times. The chain joins TRBV5-1 to TRBJ2-2; TRBD2 matches 14 bases. The CDR3 extends over 18 amino acids. CDR1 is SGHRS, CDR2 YFSETQ, per germline. V dropped 3 bases and J dropped 6; count of bases not matched to a gene: 10. The CDR3 loop reads CASSSGLAGDYAPGELFF. CDR3 DNA sequence: TGCGCCAGCAGCTCGGGACTAGCGGGAGATTATGCCCCCGGGGAGCTGTTTTTT.

In its sample, this clonotype was seen many times. The chain has TRBV20-1 and TRBJ1-5; possibly TRBD1 for D (5 bases). The ends were cut back, 6 bases at V and 2 bases at J, with 8 bases in the middle. Germline-derived CDR1 and CDR2 are DFQATT and SNEGSKA (reference sequence). The CDR3 has 12 amino acids. The CDR3 DNA reads TGCAGTGCAAGCAGGGGCAATCAGCCCCAGCATTTT. Amino acids: CSASRGNQPQHF.

The chain combines TRBV4-2 with TRBJ2-7, with D unclear. The length of the CDR3 is 13 residues. V lost 1 base to trimming and J lost 4 bases, with 8 bases between them. CDR1 and CDR2 from the germline V gene are LGHNA and YNFKEQ. The CDR3 reads CASSQGEEYEQYF. The CDR3 nucleotides are TGTGCCAGCAGCCAAGGCGAGGAGTACGAGCAGTACTTC.

This clonotype was seen more than once but under ten times. The V and J genes are TRBV27 and TRBJ2-3, with TRBD2 as a possible D gene (5 bases). The CDR3 has 12 residues. Looked up from germline, CDR1 is MNHEY and CDR2 is SMNVEV (reference sequence). Trimming left V 2 bases short and J 8 bases short, with 8 bases between. Here the CDR3 reads CASSLGGGTQYF. The DNA of the CDR3 is TGTGCCAGCAGTTTAGGAGGAGGTACGCAGTATTTT.

In its sample, this clonotype was seen many times. The chain carries TRBV28 and TRBJ2-7; D unresolved. The germline V gene has CDR1 MDHEN and CDR2 SYDVKM. Trimming removed 3 bases at V and 2 bases at J, with 8 bases between. The CDR3 runs 13 residues. CDR3 DNA: TGTGCCAGCAGTTTCACGGAAGCCTACGAGCAGTACTTC. Translation gives CASSFTEAYEQYF. The variable domain in full, with the rest retrieved from reference TRBV28 and TRBJ2-7, is DVKVTQSSRYLVKRTGEKVFLECVQDMDHENMFWYRQDPGLGLRLIYFSYDVKMKEKGDIPEGYSVSREKKERFSLILESASTNQTSMYLCASSFTEAYEQYFGPGTRLTVT.

This clonotype has only a few counts. This chain connects TRBV19 to TRBJ1-1; D not resolved. This CDR3 has 13 residues. CDR1 and CDR2 (germline): LNHDA, SQIVND (reference sequence). The germline V and J ends were trimmed by 1 base and 3 bases, with 6 bases remaining between them. This chain's CDR3 is CASSIVVDTEAFF. In nucleotides, the CDR3 is TGTGCCAGTAGTATAGTTGTGGACACTGAAGCTTTCTTT. Together with reference TRBV19 and TRBJ1-1, the CDR3 gives the full variable domain: DGGITQSPKYLFRKEGQNVTLSCEQNLNHDAMYWYRQDPGQGLRLIYYSQIVNDFQKGDIAEGYSVSREKKESFPLTVTSAQKNPTAFYLCASSIVVDTEAFFGQGTRLTVV.

Many counts were recorded for this clonotype. The gene calls are TRBV11-3 and TRBJ1-4; a weak D match, TRBD1 (5 bases). CDR1 and CDR2 (germline): SGHNT, YENEEA. CDR3 length: 14 residues. V was clipped by 5 bases and J by 8 bases, with 15 bases between them. The CDR3: CASSPPGGDEKLFF. The CDR3 coding sequence is TGTGCCAGCAGCCCCCCTGGGGGAGACGAAAAACTGTTTTTT.

There are a few counts of this clonotype. The gene calls are TRBV6-1 and TRBJ1-2, with D perhaps TRBD1 (5 bases). The length of the CDR3 is 13 residues. V was pared by 7 bases and J by 8 bases, with 17 bases between. Germline lookup yields CDR1 MNHNS and CDR2 SASEGT. The CDR3 nucleotides read TGTGCCAGCATTGGCAGGGTTTCGGAGGGCTACACCTTC. Translated: CASIGRVSEGYTF.

This clonotype was detected ten times or more. The gene calls are TRBV28 and TRBJ1-1; D is uncertain. Trimming cost V 5 bases and J 3 bases, with 13 bases left between them. The germline CDR1 and CDR2 sequences are MDHEN and SYDVKM. The CDR3 sequence is 14 residues long. CDR3 loop: CASSELPHYTEAFF. CDR3 DNA sequence: TGTGCCAGCAGTGAACTACCCCATTACACTGAAGCTTTCTTT.